The 13 T cell receptor beta chains presented below share a single source sample, sequenced in a study of tumor-infiltrating T cells and Merkel cell polyomavirus. About the study: The study examined CD8+ T cells specific for the Merkel cell polyomavirus KLL epitope.

Here immunoSEQ multiplex PCR was the method, and the copy in TCRdb shows in-frame clones only, minus some. The sample yields around 25,000 clones, nearly 90% seen once. All patients' tumors stained robustly positive for Merkel cell polyomavirus Large T antigen by immunohistochemistry. The specimen sequenced was lymph node tissue. The receptors stem from a man between 50 and 59 years old with Merkel cell carcinoma.

This clone was seen a single time. This chain joins TRBV2 and TRBJ2-5, with a weak D call TRBD2 (5 bases). Between the trimmed V and J ends, which lost 4 bases and 4 bases, there was a span of 13 bases. Germline V gene data show CDR1 as SNHLY and CDR2 as FYNNEI. CDR3 length: 14 amino acids. The CDR3 DNA follows: TGTGCCAGCAGTGTAAGGCAGGCGGGAGAGACCCAGTACTTC. Translation: CASSVRQAGETQYF. Variable domain in full (rest from reference TRBV2 and TRBJ2-5): EPEVTQTPSHQVTQMGQEVILRCVPISNHLYFYWYRQILGQKVEFLVSFYNNEISEKSEIFDDQFSVERPDGSNFTLKIRSTKLEDSAMYFCASSVRQAGETQYFGPGTRLLVL.

The chain has TRBV7-9 and TRBJ1-1; D call uncertain. The V gene lost 5 bases and the J gene lost 1 base, with 17 bases spanning the gap. The CDR3 totals 16 residues. CDR1 and CDR2 from the germline V gene are SEHNR and FQNEAQ (reference sequence). Here the CDR3 DNA reads TGTGCCAGCAGCCCCACCCGCGGCGCGGCGAACACTGAAGCTTTCTTT. Protein sequence: CASSPTRGAANTEAFF.

The chain uses TRBV9 and TRBJ2-2, with TRBD2 matching over 7 bases. The CDR3 consists of 17 residues. V shed 3 bases and J 1 base; nucleotides not matched to a gene: 9. CDR1 SGDLS and CDR2 YYNGEE come from the germline V gene. The CDR3 here is CASSDHPGGMNTGELFF. CDR3 bases: TGTGCCAGCAGCGACCACCCGGGAGGAATGAACACCGGGGAGCTGTTTTTT.

The chain links TRBV10-2 to TRBJ2-1; 14 nucleotides line up with TRBD2. The trim removed 6 bases at V and 9 bases at J, leaving 4 bases unmatched. Germline V gene data show CDR1 as WSHSY and CDR2 as SAAADI. This CDR3 has 14 amino acids. Here the CDR3 DNA reads TGCGCCAGCAGGGGGACTAGCGGGAGCAGTGAGCAGTTCTTC. Encoded protein: CASRGTSGSSEQFF.

The rearrangement uses TRBV19 and TRBJ2-7; possibly TRBD2 for D (6 bases). Germline CDR1 LNHDA, CDR2 SQIVND (reference sequence). The CDR3 runs 14 residues. The germline V and J ends were trimmed by 6 bases and 2 bases, with 14 bases remaining between them. The CDR3 region is CASRGRQETYEQYF. The CDR3 DNA sequence: TGTGCCAGTAGGGGGAGGCAGGAGACCTACGAGCAGTACTTC.

This chain joins TRBV2 and TRBJ1-5; D possibly corresponds to TRBD1 (6 bases). Trimming removed 6 bases from V and 0 bases from J, with 9 bases in between. Germline V gene lookup returns CDR1 SNHLY and CDR2 FYNNEI. The CDR3 is made up of 14 amino acids. CDR3 residues: CASRRDISNQPQHF. The CDR3 DNA is TGTGCCAGCAGGAGGGACATTAGCAATCAGCCCCAGCATTTT. The full variable domain, in which reference TRBV2 and TRBJ1-5 provide the parts outside the CDR3, is EPEVTQTPSHQVTQMGQEVILRCVPISNHLYFYWYRQILGQKVEFLVSFYNNEISEKSEIFDDQFSVERPDGSNFTLKIRSTKLEDSAMYFCASRRDISNQPQHFGDGTRLSIL.

V is TRBV6-5 and J is TRBJ1-4, with a weak D call TRBD1 (6 bases). Looked up from germline, CDR1 is MNHEY and CDR2 is SVGAGI. V was shortened by 6 bases and J by 6 bases, with 14 bases between the two germline ends. The CDR3 length is 14 residues. CDR3 sequence: CASSRQGSDEKLFF. The CDR3 coding sequence is TGTGCCAGCAGCCGGCAGGGGTCGGATGAAAAACTGTTTTTT.

The genes are TRBV19 and TRBJ1-5; possible D gene TRBD1, 5 bases. Germline values: CDR1 LNHDA, CDR2 SQIVND (reference sequence). V was shortened by 7 bases and J by 7 bases, with 20 bases between the two germline ends. This CDR3 has 15 amino acids. CDR3 DNA sequence: TGTGCCAGTACCGCCCCCGGGGGAATACCACAGCCCCAGCATTTT. Translated: CASTAPGGIPQPQHF.

This clone was seen just once. The chain has TRBV6-1 and TRBJ2-5, with D uncertain. The CDR3 is 15 residues long. The V end lost 3 bases, the J end lost 1 base, and 12 bases lay between the germline ends. In germline, CDR1 is MNHNS, CDR2 SASEGT. The CDR3 nucleotides read TGTGCCAGCAGTGATATCGCGGTCAGCCAAGAGACCCAGTACTTC. Translating gives CASSDIAVSQETQYF.

The rearrangement uses TRBV28 and TRBJ1-2; D unclear. The germline V gene encodes CDR1 MDHEN and CDR2 SYDVKM. V dropped 2 bases and J dropped 5 bases, with 12 bases sitting between them. This CDR3 region has 14 residues. The CDR3 bases are TGTGCCAGCAGTTTAAATGCCGAGACTTATGGCTACACCTTC. Protein sequence: CASSLNAETYGYTF.

The rearrangement uses TRBV5-1 and TRBJ2-1; D may be TRBD1 (5 bases). V was pared by 4 bases and J by 8 bases, with 16 bases between. The germline CDR1 and CDR2 sequences are SGHRS and YFSETQ. The length of the CDR3 is 14 residues. The CDR3 protein is CASSPDTTVDEQFF. The CDR3 DNA follows: TGCGCCAGCAGCCCGGACACGACGGTTGATGAGCAGTTCTTC.

The J gene is TRBJ2-1, the V gene TRBV7-8, with 11 bases that match TRBD2. The CDR3 length is 18 residues. The trim removed 7 bases at V and 4 bases at J, leaving 15 bases unmatched. Germline assignment: CDR1 SGHVS and CDR2 FQNEAQ. The CDR3 here is CASTVVPPGTSGYNEQFF. The CDR3 DNA reads as TGTGCCAGCACCGTGGTTCCCCCCGGGACTAGCGGATACAATGAGCAGTTCTTC.

The J gene is TRBJ2-3, the V gene TRBV5-1; TRBD2 aligns across 9 bases. Trimming removed 5 bases from V and 1 base from J; junction bases left unmatched: 5. Germline V lookup: CDR1 SGHRS, CDR2 YFSETQ. This CDR3 has 15 residues. For the CDR3, the DNA is TGCGCCAGCAGTTGGCGGGAGGGCGGCACAGATACGCAGTATTTT. It is translated as CASSWREGGTDTQYF. The full variable domain, its missing parts supplied by reference TRBV5-1 and TRBJ2-3, is KAGVTQTPRYLIKTRGQQVTLSCSPISGHRSVSWYQQTPGQGLQFLFEYFSETQRNKGNFPGRFSGRQFSNSRSEMNVSTLELGDSALYLCASSWREGGTDTQYFGPGTRLTVL.